The source of this T cell receptor beta chain is a study of shared clonotypes between healthy human individuals. Points on this clone: The antigen is unknown.

V lost 6 bases to trimming and J lost 2 bases, with 17 bases between them. The length of the CDR3 is 16 residues. Germline V gene sequence: CDR1 MDHEN, CDR2 SYDVKM. Study findings and constraints: Sharing across a few donors was seen in 4% to 5.5% of naive CD4 clonotypes.

Original data processing: Quality scores were absent from the junction-only immunoSEQ sequences, so filtering differed. The protocol was immunoSEQ multiplex PCR, while the TCRdb copy is restricted to in-frame clones and leaves out a portion. V, J and clone size are taken as reported in that table, and D and trimming were inferred from the DNA itself. The sample lists 550,000 to 650,000 clones; roughly 95% were seen once. The naive CD8 fraction comprised CD45RO-negative cells positively selected for CCR7 and excluded terminally differentiated effector memory CD45RA+ cells. This chain uses TRBV28 with TRBJ2-1; possibly TRBD2 for D (5 bases). Sequencing was carried out using naive CD8+ T cells sorted from blood. This clonotype was sampled from a young woman in good health. In DNA form, the CDR3 reads TGTGCCAGCAGCCCCACCCCGGGAAGAACCTACAATGAGCAGTTCTTC. Translating it yields CASSPTPGRTYNEQFF.